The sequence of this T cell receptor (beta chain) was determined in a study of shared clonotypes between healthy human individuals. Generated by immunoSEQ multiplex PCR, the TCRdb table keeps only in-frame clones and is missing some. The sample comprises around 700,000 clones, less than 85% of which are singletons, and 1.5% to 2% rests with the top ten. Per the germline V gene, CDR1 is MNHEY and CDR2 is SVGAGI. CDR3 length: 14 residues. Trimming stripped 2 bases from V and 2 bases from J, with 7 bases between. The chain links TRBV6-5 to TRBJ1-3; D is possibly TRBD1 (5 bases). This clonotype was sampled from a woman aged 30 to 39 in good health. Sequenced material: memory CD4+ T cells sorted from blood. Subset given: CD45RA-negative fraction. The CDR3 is CASSYGGAGNTIYF. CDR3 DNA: TGTGCCAGCAGTTACGGAGGGGCTGGAAACACCATATATTTT.